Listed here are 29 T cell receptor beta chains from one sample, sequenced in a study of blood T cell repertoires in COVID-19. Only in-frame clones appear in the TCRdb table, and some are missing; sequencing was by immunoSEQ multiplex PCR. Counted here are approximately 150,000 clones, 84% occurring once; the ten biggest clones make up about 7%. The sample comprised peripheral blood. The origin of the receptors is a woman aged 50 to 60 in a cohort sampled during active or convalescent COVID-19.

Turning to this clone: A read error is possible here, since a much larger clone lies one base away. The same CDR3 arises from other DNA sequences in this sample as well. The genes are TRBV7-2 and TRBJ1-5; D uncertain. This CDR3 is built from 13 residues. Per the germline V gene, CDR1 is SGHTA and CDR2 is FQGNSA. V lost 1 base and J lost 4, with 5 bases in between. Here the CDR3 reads CASSLVQNQPQHF. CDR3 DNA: TGTGCCAGCAGCTTAGTCCAGAATCAGCCCCAGCATTTT.

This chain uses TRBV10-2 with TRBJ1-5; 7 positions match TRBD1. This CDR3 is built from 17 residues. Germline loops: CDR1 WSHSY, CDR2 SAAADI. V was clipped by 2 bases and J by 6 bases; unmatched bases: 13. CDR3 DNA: TGCGCCAGCAGTGAGCACAGGGGTAAAGTTTTGGGTCAGCCCCAGCATTTT. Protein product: CASSEHRGKVLGQPQHF.

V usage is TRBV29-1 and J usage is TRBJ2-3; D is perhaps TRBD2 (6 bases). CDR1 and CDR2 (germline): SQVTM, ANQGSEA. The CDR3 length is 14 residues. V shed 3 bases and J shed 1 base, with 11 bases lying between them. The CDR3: CSVEGGRGTDTQYF. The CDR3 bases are TGCAGCGTTGAGGGGGGACGGGGCACAGATACGCAGTATTTT.

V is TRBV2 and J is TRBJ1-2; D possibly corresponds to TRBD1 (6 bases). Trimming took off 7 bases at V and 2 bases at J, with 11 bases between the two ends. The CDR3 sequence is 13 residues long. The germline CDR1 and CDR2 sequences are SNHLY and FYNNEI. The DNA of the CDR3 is TGTGCCAGCAATCTTCAGGGGAACTATGGCTACACCTTC. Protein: CASNLQGNYGYTF.

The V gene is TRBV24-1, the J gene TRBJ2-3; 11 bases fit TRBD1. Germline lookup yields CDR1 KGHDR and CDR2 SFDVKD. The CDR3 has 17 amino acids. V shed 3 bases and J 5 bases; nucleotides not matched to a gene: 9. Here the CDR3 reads CATSDRTGGPSGDTQYF. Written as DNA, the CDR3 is TGTGCCACCAGTGATCGGACAGGGGGCCCCAGTGGAGATACGCAGTATTTT.

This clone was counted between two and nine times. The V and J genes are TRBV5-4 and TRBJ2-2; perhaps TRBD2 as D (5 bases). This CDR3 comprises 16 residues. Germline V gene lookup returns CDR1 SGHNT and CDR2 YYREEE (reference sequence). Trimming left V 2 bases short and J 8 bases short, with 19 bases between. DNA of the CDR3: TGTGCCAGCAGCTTACCAGGACGGGCGGGTTCGGGGGAGCTGTTTTTT. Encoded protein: CASSLPGRAGSGELFF. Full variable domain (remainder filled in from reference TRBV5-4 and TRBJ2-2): ETGVTQSPTHLIKTRGQQVTLRCSSQSGHNTVSWYQQALGQGPQFIFQYYREEENGRGNFPPRFSGLQFPNYSSELNVNALELDDSALYLCASSLPGRAGSGELFFGEGSRLTVL.

The CDR3 nucleotides read TGTGCCAGTACCGCCTGGACAGGGGGGGACACCGGGGAGCTGTTTTTT. As protein: CASTAWTGGDTGELFF. The chain carries TRBV19 and TRBJ2-2, with 10 bases identical to TRBD1. The CDR3 runs to 16 residues. V dropped 7 bases and J dropped 3; count of bases not matched to a gene: 8. Germline CDR1 is LNHDA and CDR2 is SQIVND (reference sequence).

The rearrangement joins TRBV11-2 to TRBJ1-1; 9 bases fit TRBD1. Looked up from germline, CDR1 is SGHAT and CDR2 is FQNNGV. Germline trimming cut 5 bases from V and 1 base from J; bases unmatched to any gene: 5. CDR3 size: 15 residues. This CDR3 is CASSVRQGGNTEAFF. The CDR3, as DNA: TGTGCCAGCAGCGTCCGACAGGGGGGGAACACTGAAGCTTTCTTT.

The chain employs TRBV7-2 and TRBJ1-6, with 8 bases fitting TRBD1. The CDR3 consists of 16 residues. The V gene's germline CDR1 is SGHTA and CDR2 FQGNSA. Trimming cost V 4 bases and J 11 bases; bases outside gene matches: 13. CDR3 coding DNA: TGTGCCAGCAGCTCAGGGGGCGCCAGGACTCTGGCACCCCTCCACTTT. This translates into CASSSGGARTLAPLHF.

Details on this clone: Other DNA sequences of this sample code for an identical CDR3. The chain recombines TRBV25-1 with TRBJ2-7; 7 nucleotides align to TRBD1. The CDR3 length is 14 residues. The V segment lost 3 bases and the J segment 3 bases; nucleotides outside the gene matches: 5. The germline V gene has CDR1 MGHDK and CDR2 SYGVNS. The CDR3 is CASSDRQGRYEQYF. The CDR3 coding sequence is TGTGCCAGCAGTGATCGACAGGGCCGCTACGAGCAGTACTTC.

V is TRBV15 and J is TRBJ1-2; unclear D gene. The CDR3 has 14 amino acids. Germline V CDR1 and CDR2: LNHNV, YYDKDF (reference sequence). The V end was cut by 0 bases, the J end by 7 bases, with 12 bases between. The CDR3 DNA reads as TGTGCCACCAGCAGAGATTATCGTTACTCTGGCTACACCTTC. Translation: CATSRDYRYSGYTF.

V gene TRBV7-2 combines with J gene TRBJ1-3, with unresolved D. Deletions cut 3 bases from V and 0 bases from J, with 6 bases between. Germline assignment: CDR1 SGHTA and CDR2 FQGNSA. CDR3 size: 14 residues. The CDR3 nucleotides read TGTGCCAGCAGCTTTGCGGGCTCTGGAAACACCATATATTTT. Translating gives CASSFAGSGNTIYF.

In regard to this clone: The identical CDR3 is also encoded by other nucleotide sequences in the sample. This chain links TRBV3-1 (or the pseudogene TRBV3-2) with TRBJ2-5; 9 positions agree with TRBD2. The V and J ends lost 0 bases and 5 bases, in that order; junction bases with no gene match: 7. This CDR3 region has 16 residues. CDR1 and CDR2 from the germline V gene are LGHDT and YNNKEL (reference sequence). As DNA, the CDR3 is TGTGCCAGCAGCCAAGATCTCGCGGGGGGGCGGGAGACCCAGTACTTC. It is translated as CASSQDLAGGRETQYF.

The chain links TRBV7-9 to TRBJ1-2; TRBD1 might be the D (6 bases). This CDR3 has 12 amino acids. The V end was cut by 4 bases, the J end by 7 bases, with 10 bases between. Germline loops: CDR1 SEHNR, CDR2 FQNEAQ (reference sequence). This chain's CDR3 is CASSSQGSGYTF. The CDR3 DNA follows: TGTGCCAGCAGCTCACAGGGTTCTGGCTACACCTTC.

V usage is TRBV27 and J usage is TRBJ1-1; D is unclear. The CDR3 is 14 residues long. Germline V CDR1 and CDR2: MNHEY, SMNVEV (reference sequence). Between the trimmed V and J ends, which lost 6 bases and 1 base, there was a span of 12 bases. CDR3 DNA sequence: TGTGCCAGCAGCTTCGGGGAAAGGAACACTGAAGCTTTCTTT. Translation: CASSFGERNTEAFF.

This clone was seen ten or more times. The CDR3 spells CASERGGGYEQYF. The CDR3 DNA is TGTGCCAGTGAGAGAGGGGGTGGCTACGAGCAGTACTTC. The rearrangement links TRBV19 to TRBJ2-7, with D possibly being TRBD1 (6 bases). The V gene lost 8 bases and the J gene lost 3 bases, with 14 bases spanning the gap. The CDR3 extends over 13 amino acids. Germline V CDR1 and CDR2: LNHDA, SQIVND (reference sequence).

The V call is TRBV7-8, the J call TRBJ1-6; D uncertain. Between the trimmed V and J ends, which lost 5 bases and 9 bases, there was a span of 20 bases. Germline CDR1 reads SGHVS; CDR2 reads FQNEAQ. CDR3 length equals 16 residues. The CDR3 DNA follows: TGTGCCAGCAGCCCCCTCTGGGAGGATCCTAGTTCACCCCTCCACTTT. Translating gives CASSPLWEDPSSPLHF.

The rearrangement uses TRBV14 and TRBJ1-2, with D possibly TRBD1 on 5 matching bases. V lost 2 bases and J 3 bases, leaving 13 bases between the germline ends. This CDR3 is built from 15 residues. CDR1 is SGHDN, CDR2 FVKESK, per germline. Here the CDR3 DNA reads TGTGCCAGCAGCCAATCAGGCAGGGCTTACTATGGCTACACCTTC. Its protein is CASSQSGRAYYGYTF.

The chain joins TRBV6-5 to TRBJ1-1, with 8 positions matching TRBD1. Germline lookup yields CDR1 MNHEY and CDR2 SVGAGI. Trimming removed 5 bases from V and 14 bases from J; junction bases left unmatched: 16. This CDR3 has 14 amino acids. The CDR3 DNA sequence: TGTGCCAGCAGTCAGGACAGGGAGGGGTTTGGGGTGTTCTTT. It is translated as CASSQDREGFGVFF.

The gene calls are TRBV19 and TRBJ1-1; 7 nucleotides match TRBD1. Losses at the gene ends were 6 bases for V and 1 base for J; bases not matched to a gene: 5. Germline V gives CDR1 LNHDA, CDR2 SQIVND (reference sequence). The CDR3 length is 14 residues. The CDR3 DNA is TGTGCCAGTAGACCTACAGGGGCGAACACTGAAGCTTTCTTT. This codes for CASRPTGANTEAFF.

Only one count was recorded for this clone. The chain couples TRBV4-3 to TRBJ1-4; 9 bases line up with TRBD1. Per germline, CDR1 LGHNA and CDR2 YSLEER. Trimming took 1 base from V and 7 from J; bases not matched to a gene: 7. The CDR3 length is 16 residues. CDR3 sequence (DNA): TGCGCCAGCAGCCAAGGGGGACAGGGCGGGGGTGAAAAACTGTTTTTT. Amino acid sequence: CASSQGGQGGGEKLFF.

CDR3 residues: CASSIDRGSGNTIYF. CDR3 DNA sequence: TGTGCCAGCAGCATAGACAGGGGCAGCGGAAACACCATATATTTT. The chain recombines TRBV7-8 with TRBJ1-3, with TRBD1 matching over 8 bases. The ends lost 5 bases at V and 4 bases at J; junction bases unmatched: 7. CDR1 SGHVS and CDR2 FQNEAQ come from the germline V gene. The CDR3 runs 15 residues. Based on the CDR3 plus reference TRBV7-8 and TRBJ1-3, the full variable domain is GAGVSQSPRYKVAKRGQDVALRCDPISGHVSLFWYQQALGQGPEFLTYFQNEAQLDKSGLPSDRFFAERPEGSVSTLKIQRTQQEDSAVYLCASSIDRGSGNTIYFGEGSWLTVV.

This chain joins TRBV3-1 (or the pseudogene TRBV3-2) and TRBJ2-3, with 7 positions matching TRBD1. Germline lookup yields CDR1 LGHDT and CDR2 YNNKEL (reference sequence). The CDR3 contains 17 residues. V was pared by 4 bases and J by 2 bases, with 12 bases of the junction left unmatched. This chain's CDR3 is CASSRGTVAAPTDTQYF. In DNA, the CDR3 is TGTGCCAGCAGCCGGGGGACAGTCGCCGCCCCCACAGATACGCAGTATTTT.

CDR3 residues: CASSRGQGVLEGYTF. The CDR3 region has the DNA TGTGCCAGCAGCCGCGGACAGGGGGTATTGGAGGGCTACACCTTC. V gene TRBV7-3 combines with J gene TRBJ1-2, with 10 bases aligning to TRBD1. This CDR3 region has 15 residues. V lost 5 bases, J lost 8 bases, and 11 bases stayed unmatched. CDR1 is SGHTA and CDR2 is FQGTGA in the germline V gene.

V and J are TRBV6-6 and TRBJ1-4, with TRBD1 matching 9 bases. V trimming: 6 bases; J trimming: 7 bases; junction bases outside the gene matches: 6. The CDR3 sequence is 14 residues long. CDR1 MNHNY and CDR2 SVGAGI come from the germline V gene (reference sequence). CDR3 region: CASSRDRVVEKLFF. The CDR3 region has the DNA TGTGCCAGCAGCCGGGACAGGGTTGTTGAAAAACTGTTTTTT.

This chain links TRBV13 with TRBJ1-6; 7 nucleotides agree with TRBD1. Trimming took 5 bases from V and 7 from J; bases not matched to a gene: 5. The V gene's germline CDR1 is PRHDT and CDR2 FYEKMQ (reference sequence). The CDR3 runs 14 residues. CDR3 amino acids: CASSRQGKNSPLHF. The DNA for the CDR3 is TGTGCCAGCAGCAGACAGGGTAAAAATTCACCCCTCCACTTT.

CDR3 residues: CASSQGDDQPQHF. In nucleotides, the CDR3 is TGTGCCAGCTCCCAGGGCGACGATCAGCCCCAGCATTTT. The rearrangement uses TRBV18 and TRBJ1-5, with D tentatively TRBD1 (5 bases). Germline CDR1 is KGHSH and CDR2 is LQKENI. This CDR3 has 13 residues. V was cut by 6 bases and J by 5 bases, with 11 bases left in between.

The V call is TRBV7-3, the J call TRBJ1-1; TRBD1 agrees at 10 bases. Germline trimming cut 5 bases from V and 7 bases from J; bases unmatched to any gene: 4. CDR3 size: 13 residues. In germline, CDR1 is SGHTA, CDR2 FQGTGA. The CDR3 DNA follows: TGTGCCAGCAGCCAGGGACAGGGGATTGAAGCTTTCTTT. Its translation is CASSQGQGIEAFF. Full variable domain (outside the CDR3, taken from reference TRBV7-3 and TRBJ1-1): GAGVSQTPSNKVTEKGKYVELRCDPISGHTALYWYRQSLGQGPEFLIYFQGTGAADDSGLPNDRFFAVRPEGSVSTLKIQRTERGDSAVYLCASSQGQGIEAFFGQGTRLTVV.

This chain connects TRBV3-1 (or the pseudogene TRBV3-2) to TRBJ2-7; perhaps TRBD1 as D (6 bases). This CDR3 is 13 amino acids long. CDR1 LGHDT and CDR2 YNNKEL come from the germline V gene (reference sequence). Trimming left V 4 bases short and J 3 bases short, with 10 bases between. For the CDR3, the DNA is TGTGCCAGCAGCCGGACGGACAGCTACGAGCAGTACTTC. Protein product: CASSRTDSYEQYF.